This TCR beta chain was identified in a study of T cells after yellow fever vaccination. Study summary: Preparing low-cell-number fractions relied on SMART-Seq v4 Ultra Low Input.

Points from the study as a whole: Abundant bulk-population clonotypes could contaminate the FACS-sorted repertoires. Among primary-vaccination clones, most reappeared after the booster, at 95% to 96% for CD4 and roughly 88% for CD8.

Details on this clonotype: Its antigen is as yet unknown.

The CDR3 is 14 amino acids. CDR1 and CDR2 from the germline V gene are SQVTM and ANQGSEA. The V end was cut by 4 bases, the J end by 6 bases, with 17 bases between. A 5'RACE template-switching step, the method used to make TCR cDNA, added a universal primer site and UMIs. TCRdb reprocessed the 5' RACE reads via MiXCR and lists one record per CDR3 protein. Of some 320,000 distinct CDR3 sequences in the sample, about 4% were seen once. The sample was PBMCs, taken 5 days after the yellow fever booster vaccination. This TCR was sampled from a young man who received the YFV17D yellow fever vaccine. V usage is TRBV29-1 and J usage is TRBJ2-3; perhaps TRBD2 as D (7 bases). In nucleotides, the CDR3 is TGCAGCGTTGGGGGGGGCGCGATACTCGATACGCAGTATTTT. Protein sequence: CSVGGGAILDTQYF.